The clone carrying this T cell receptor (beta chain) was detected many times. This record belongs to a study of T cells in Graves' hyperthyroidism and ophthalmopathy. From RNA transcripts, TCR beta CDR3 regions were amplified. Using the HTBI primer set, a first-round RT-PCR was run on the TCR CDR3. MiXCR was run by TCRdb on the multiplex PCR reads, yielding one entry per CDR3 protein. The data show around 610,000 distinct CDR3 sequences, roughly 14% seen once. Trimming stripped 4 bases from V and 9 bases from J, with 12 bases between. CDR1 and CDR2 (germline): SQVTM, ANQGSEA. The CDR3 spans 11 residues.

The sequencing input was blood. This clonotype was obtained from a woman between 40 and 50 years old with Graves' ophthalmopathy. This chain joins TRBV29-1 and TRBJ1-1, with D perhaps TRBD1 (6 bases). The CDR3 protein is CSVAEGGKAFF. The CDR3 DNA follows: TGCAGCGTTGCAGAGGGGGGGAAAGCTTTCTTT.